This T cell receptor beta chain derives from a study of identical twins. Study-wide points: In cord blood, abundant beta clonotypes had fewer insertions; memory showed no trend. Where out-of-frame alpha sequences were twin-shared, they showed excess low generation probability. The analysis was cross-sectional rather than longitudinal within donors.

With respect to this clonotype: Antigen unknown.

V dropped 5 bases and J dropped 0; count of bases not matched to a gene: 19. CDR1 and CDR2 from the germline V gene are SGHAT and FQNNGV. The CDR3 totals 21 residues. Template switching introduced a universal primer site, and the cDNA bore unique molecular identifiers. TCRdb reprocessed the 5' RACE reads with MiXCR, giving one entry per CDR3 protein. The sample lists 300,000 or so distinct CDR3 sequences; 7.5% to 9.5% were seen once. The data were also submitted as part of a second study, on yellow fever vaccine responses in identical twins.

The sequenced sample was CD8+ T cells sorted from blood. The J gene is TRBJ2-6, the V gene TRBV11-2; 7 bases align to TRBD1. The clonotype originates from a woman aged 18-35 years in good health. In DNA, the CDR3 is TGTGCCAGCAGCCGGCCGAGAGACAGGGTACAGCTAAGCTCTGGGGCCAACGTCCTGACTTTC. Protein sequence: CASSRPRDRVQLSSGANVLTF. The whole variable domain, remainder taken from reference TRBV11-2 and TRBJ2-6, is EAGVAQSPRYKIIEKRQSVAFWCNPISGHATLYWYQQILGQGPKLLIQFQNNGVVDDSQLPKDRFSAERLKGVDSTLKIQPAKLEDSAVYLCASSRPRDRVQLSSGANVLTFGAGSRLTVL.